These 20 T cell receptor beta chains were sequenced from one sample in a study of low-dose radiotherapy and immunotherapy resistance in tumors. TRAV and TRBV primers primed cDNA for both TCRalpha and TCRbeta. The PCR that amplified TCRs ran for around 20 cycles, relying on a constant-region primer and a V-primer adapter. TCRdb analysed the reads with MiXCR anew, one entry per CDR3 protein. This table has 15,000 to 20,000 distinct CDR3 sequences, around 74% appearing once. Receptors originate from a human donor with advanced metastatic prostate, ovarian, gallbladder or colorectal cancer (not recorded which). This table probably holds off-target reads from a library built for another chain.

This clonotype has a handful of counts. CDR3 DNA: TGTGCCAGCAGTGAAGGGAGGGGACGGCAGTATTTT. This sequence encodes CASSEGRGRQYF. This chain joins TRBV2 and TRBJ2-3; weak D call: TRBD2 (6 bases). V was shortened by 1 base and J by 11 bases, with 10 bases between the two germline ends. The CDR3 runs 12 residues. Germline V lookup: CDR1 SNHLY, CDR2 FYNNEI.

V and J are TRBV29-1 and TRBJ2-7, with D possibly matching TRBD2 (6 bases). The CDR3 runs to 14 residues. CDR1 is SQVTM and CDR2 is ANQGSEA in the germline V gene. V was shortened by 3 bases and J by 0 bases, with 12 bases between the two germline ends. CDR3: CSVDAGPSSYEQYF. The CDR3 region has the DNA TGCAGCGTTGACGCGGGGCCAAGCTCCTACGAGCAGTACTTC.

V gene TRBV19 combines with J gene TRBJ1-2; D is uncertain. CDR1 and CDR2 from the germline V gene are LNHDA and SQIVND (reference sequence). V shed 3 bases and J shed 4 bases, with 18 bases lying between them. CDR3 length: 16 residues. The DNA for the CDR3 is TGTGCCAGTAGTATCGGGTTCTCGGCACCGGGCTATGGCTACACCTTC. The encoded protein is CASSIGFSAPGYGYTF.

The rearrangement links TRBV27 to TRBJ1-1, with D possibly being TRBD1 (6 bases). Germline CDR1 reads MNHEY; CDR2 reads SMNVEV (reference sequence). This CDR3 is built from 14 residues. V was shortened by 2 bases and J by 4 bases, with 11 bases between the two germline ends. The CDR3 here is CASSLGGLGTEAFF. CDR3 nucleotide sequence: TGTGCCAGCAGTTTAGGGGGCTTGGGCACTGAAGCTTTCTTT.

The chain carries TRBV5-1 and TRBJ2-1; D not resolved. The germline V gene encodes CDR1 SGHRS and CDR2 YFSETQ. The ends were cut back, 0 bases at V and 2 bases at J, with 15 bases in the middle. This CDR3 has 17 amino acids. The CDR3 loop reads CASSLDVLRTAYNEQFF. Here the CDR3 DNA reads TGCGCCAGCAGCTTGGACGTCCTCAGGACCGCCTACAATGAGCAGTTCTTC.

V usage is TRBV18 and J usage is TRBJ2-3; TRBD1 or TRBD2 may be the D gene (6 bases each). Germline V lookup: CDR1 KGHSH, CDR2 LQKENI. The V gene lost 2 bases and the J gene lost 3 bases, with 15 bases spanning the gap. This CDR3 has 16 residues. In DNA, the CDR3 is TGTGCCAGCTCACCAAGAGTCGGAGGGGGGACAGATACGCAGTATTTT. This encodes CASSPRVGGGTDTQYF.

This clonotype was observed a few times. The J gene is TRBJ2-1, the V gene TRBV2; the D is unclear. The CDR3 extends over 13 amino acids. Germline CDR1 and CDR2: SNHLY and FYNNEI. The V end was cut by 4 bases, the J end by 7 bases, with 11 bases between. This CDR3 reads CASSAELLNEQFF. The DNA of the CDR3 is TGTGCCAGCAGTGCTGAACTTCTAAATGAGCAGTTCTTC. Looking up the rest from reference TRBV2 and TRBJ2-1 gives the full variable domain: EPEVTQTPSHQVTQMGQEVILRCVPISNHLYFYWYRQILGQKVEFLVSFYNNEISEKSEIFDDQFSVERPDGSNFTLKIRSTKLEDSAMYFCASSAELLNEQFFGPGTRLTVL.

This chain links TRBV5-1 with TRBJ1-1, with D unclear. Germline CDR1 reads SGHRS; CDR2 reads YFSETQ. V was trimmed by 5 bases and J by 5 bases, leaving 25 bases between them. The CDR3 extends over 17 amino acids. Here the CDR3 DNA reads TGCGCCAGCAGGTTGATGGTCCCGACCGAAGGCGGGACTGAAGCTTTCTTT. It encodes CASRLMVPTEGGTEAFF.

The chain employs TRBV5-4 and TRBJ2-2, with TRBD1 identical over 7 bases. Germline CDR1 reads SGHNT; CDR2 reads YYREEE (reference sequence). This CDR3 region has 16 residues. The V gene end was trimmed by 0 bases and the J gene end by 4 bases; junction bases not matched to a gene: 6. The DNA of the CDR3 is TGTGCCAGCAGCTTGGGGGGGACAGCCGTCACCGGGGAGCTGTTTTTT. This gives the protein CASSLGGTAVTGELFF.

The V and J genes are TRBV27 and TRBJ2-1; possibly TRBD2 for D (6 bases). The CDR3 is 13 residues long. The V end lost 2 bases, the J end lost 6 bases, and 8 bases lay between the germline ends. In germline, CDR1 is MNHEY, CDR2 SMNVEV (reference sequence). The DNA of the CDR3 is TGTGCCAGCAGTTTACAGGGAGGCAATGAGCAGTTCTTC. Encoded protein: CASSLQGGNEQFF.

The rearrangement uses TRBV9 and TRBJ2-2; D ambiguous. Germline lookup yields CDR1 SGDLS and CDR2 YYNGEE. The CDR3 is 14 amino acids. Deletions cut 4 bases from V and 5 bases from J, with 12 bases between. The CDR3 sequence is CASSPMVGTGELFF. The CDR3 nucleotides are TGTGCCAGCAGCCCCATGGTGGGGACCGGGGAGCTGTTTTTT.

The chain uses TRBV6-2 or TRBV6-3 and TRBJ2-2; the D gene is possibly TRBD2 (6 bases). The CDR3 consists of 17 residues. The germline V gene has CDR1 MNHEY and CDR2 SVGEGT. The V end lost 7 bases, the J end lost 5 bases, and 23 bases lay between the germline ends. The CDR3 loop reads CASKKEAGSFPTGELFF. The CDR3 DNA sequence: TGTGCCAGCAAGAAGGAGGCGGGATCGTTTCCGACCGGGGAGCTGTTTTTT.

This chain joins TRBV28 and TRBJ2-7; D is possibly TRBD1 (5 bases). The V gene lost 5 bases and the J gene lost 3 bases, with 11 bases spanning the gap. Germline V gene sequence: CDR1 MDHEN, CDR2 SYDVKM. CDR3 length: 13 residues. The CDR3 protein is CASSAGHLYEQYF. The CDR3 DNA is TGTGCCAGCAGTGCCGGACACCTCTACGAGCAGTACTTC.

This rearrangement joins TRBV18 to TRBJ1-2; no definite D call. V lost 3 bases to trimming and J lost 1 base, with 12 bases between them. Germline lookup yields CDR1 KGHSH and CDR2 LQKENI. The CDR3 totals 15 residues. DNA of the CDR3: TGTGCCAGCTCACCCCCTCTAGAGATTAACTATGGCTACACCTTC. This gives the protein CASSPPLEINYGYTF.

This chain connects TRBV5-5 to TRBJ2-7; D gene uncertain. The CDR3 extends over 12 amino acids. V shed 4 bases and J shed 3 bases, with 8 bases lying between them. Per germline, CDR1 SGHKS and CDR2 YYEKEE (reference sequence). Written as DNA, the CDR3 is TGTGCCAGCAGCCTGCACTTCTACGAGCAGTACTTC. This gives the protein CASSLHFYEQYF.

The rearrangement joins TRBV6-2 or TRBV6-3 to TRBJ1-2; D is uncertain. The CDR3 totals 13 residues. The germline V and J ends were trimmed by 6 bases and 6 bases, with 14 bases remaining between them. Germline V gene sequence: CDR1 MNHEY, CDR2 SVGEGT. The CDR3 region has the DNA TGTGCCAGCAGGGCGCCTCCCACTCATGGCTACACCTTC. Protein: CASRAPPTHGYTF.

This rearrangement joins TRBV7-2 to TRBJ2-5; 7 bases are a match to TRBD2. The V and J ends lost 1 base and 3 bases, in that order; junction bases with no gene match: 11. Germline CDR1 reads SGHTA; CDR2 reads FQGNSA. The CDR3 sequence is 17 residues long. DNA of the CDR3: TGTGCCAGCAGCTTAGATCCCAGGGTGAGCGGGGAAGAGACCCAGTACTTC. Protein product: CASSLDPRVSGEETQYF.

The CDR3 here is CASSSGQGIGGYTF. The CDR3 DNA reads TGTGCCAGCAGTTCGGGACAGGGAATCGGTGGCTACACCTTC. V usage is TRBV28 and J usage is TRBJ1-2; 9 positions match TRBD1. Germline V gives CDR1 MDHEN, CDR2 SYDVKM. CDR3 length: 14 residues. Trimming removed 4 bases from V and 7 bases from J; junction bases left unmatched: 7.

This clonotype appeared a single time. The V and J genes are TRBV28 and TRBJ2-7; D is possibly TRBD1 or TRBD2 (5 bases each). V was trimmed by 1 base and J by 3 bases, leaving 10 bases between them. The V gene's germline CDR1 is MDHEN and CDR2 SYDVKM. The length of the CDR3 is 14 residues. CDR3 residues: CASSLSGTLYEQYF. CDR3 nucleotide sequence: TGTGCCAGCAGTTTATCGGGGACCCTCTACGAGCAGTACTTC.

The chain joins TRBV7-2 to TRBJ2-7; D not resolved. The CDR3 has 14 amino acids. Trimming shortened V by 3 bases and J by 0 bases, and 9 bases separated the two germline ends. CDR1 and CDR2 (germline): SGHTA, FQGNSA. The CDR3 nucleotides are TGTGCCAGCAGCTTTGCTCGCGTCTCCTACGAGCAGTACTTC. It specifies CASSFARVSYEQYF.